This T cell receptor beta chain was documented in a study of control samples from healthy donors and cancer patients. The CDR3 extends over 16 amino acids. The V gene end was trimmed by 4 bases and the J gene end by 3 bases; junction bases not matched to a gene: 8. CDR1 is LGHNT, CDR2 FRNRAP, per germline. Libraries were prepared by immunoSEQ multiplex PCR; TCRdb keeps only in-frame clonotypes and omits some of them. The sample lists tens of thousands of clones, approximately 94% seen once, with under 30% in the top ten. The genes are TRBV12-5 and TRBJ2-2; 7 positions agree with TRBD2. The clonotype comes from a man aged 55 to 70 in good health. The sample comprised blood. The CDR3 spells CASGSPEGRDTGELFF. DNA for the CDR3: TGTGCTAGTGGTTCCCCCGAAGGGAGGGACACCGGGGAGCTGTTTTTT.